This TCR beta chain was recorded in a study of blood T cell repertoires in COVID-19. Study as a whole: The analysed material was cDNA or gDNA that came from T cells, B-cell-depleted T cells, or PBMCs.

Only in-frame clones appear in the TCRdb table, and some are missing; sequencing was by immunoSEQ multiplex PCR. The sample records under 250,000 clones, 85% to 90% being singletons. V was clipped by 5 bases and J by 4 bases; unmatched bases: 4. In germline, CDR1 is SGHAT, CDR2 FQNNGV. This CDR3 comprises 14 residues. Remarks on this clone: Within the sample, other DNA sequences also encode this same CDR3.

The sequence was obtained from a man in his fifties or sixties with acute or convalescent COVID-19. V and J are TRBV11-2 and TRBJ2-7; 11 bases map to TRBD2. The sequenced sample consisted of peripheral blood. CDR3 residues: CASSPGTSGYEQYF. DNA for the CDR3: TGTGCCAGCAGCCCCGGGACTAGCGGATACGAGCAGTACTTC.